Below are 18 T cell receptor beta chains sequenced from a single sample in a study of T cells after posttransplantation cyclophosphamide. The protocol was immunoSEQ multiplex PCR, while the TCRdb copy is restricted to in-frame clones and leaves out a portion. The table lists about 9,800 clones, roughly nine tenths of them singletons. Control samples came 1 year after myeloablative marrow transplants with methotrexate plus calcineurin inhibitor. The sample was PBMCs, taken almost 450 days after allogeneic stem cell transplant with calcineurin inhibitor and methotrexate. These receptors came from a male patient aged 50 to 59 who received an allogeneic stem cell transplant from an unrelated donor, was CMV-positive, and had chronic GVHD only. A subset of T cells may come from the graft donor.

This chain joins TRBV19 and TRBJ1-4; D is unresolved. Germline-derived CDR1 and CDR2 are LNHDA and SQIVND (reference sequence). Trimming removed 11 bases from V and 5 bases from J, with 12 bases in between. The CDR3 length is 12 residues. DNA for the CDR3: TGTGCCGGCCTCTACAGAAATGAAAAACTGTTTTTT. Translation gives CAGLYRNEKLFF. The variable domain in full, with the rest retrieved from reference TRBV19 and TRBJ1-4, is DGGITQSPKYLFRKEGQNVTLSCEQNLNHDAMYWYRQDPGQGLRLIYYSQIVNDFQKGDIAEGYSVSREKKESFPLTVTSAQKNPTAFYLCAGLYRNEKLFFGSGTQLSVL.

Note on this clone: This specimen includes other DNA sequences encoding the same CDR3. This chain connects TRBV6-6 to TRBJ1-5; perhaps TRBD1 as D (5 bases). Germline V lookup: CDR1 MNHNY, CDR2 SVGAGI (reference sequence). The CDR3 is 14 residues long. The V gene lost 6 bases and the J gene lost 2 bases, with 11 bases spanning the gap. CDR3 sequence reads: CASSQGWGNQPQHF. In DNA form, the CDR3 reads TGTGCCAGCAGCCAGGGATGGGGCAATCAGCCCCAGCATTTT.

V gene TRBV7-2 combines with J gene TRBJ1-1; D ambiguous. The V end was cut by 5 bases, the J end by 6 bases, with 22 bases between. This CDR3 is built from 16 residues. From germline, CDR1 is SGHTA and CDR2 FQGNSA. The CDR3 spells CASSLSFLGRFAEAFF. The CDR3 bases are TGTGCCAGCAGCCTAAGTTTCTTGGGGAGGTTTGCTGAAGCTTTCTTT. The full variable domain, with the rest looked up from reference TRBV7-2 and TRBJ1-1, is GAGVSQSPSNKVTEKGKDVELRCDPISGHTALYWYRQSLGQGLEFLIYFQGNSAPDKSGLPSDRFSAERTGGSVSTLTIQRTQQEDSAVYLCASSLSFLGRFAEAFFGQGTRLTVV.

The chain links TRBV19 to TRBJ1-1; 11 positions match TRBD1. The V and J ends lost 6 bases and 0 bases, in that order; junction bases with no gene match: 6. This CDR3 has 16 amino acids. CDR1 is LNHDA, CDR2 SQIVND, per germline (reference sequence). CDR3 amino acids: CASSPGQGVLNTEAFF. The CDR3 coding sequence is TGTGCCAGTAGCCCGGGACAGGGGGTCCTGAACACTGAAGCTTTCTTT.

The rearrangement joins TRBV9 to TRBJ2-1; no firm D call. The CDR3 extends over 15 amino acids. Trimming pared 3 bases from V and 3 bases from J, leaving 13 bases between. The germline CDR1 and CDR2 sequences are SGDLS and YYNGEE. The CDR3 spells CASSADGLIYNEQFF. CDR3 DNA: TGTGCCAGCAGCGCAGATGGGCTCATCTACAATGAGCAGTTCTTC.

The chain has TRBV7-2 and TRBJ2-2, with 7 bases lining up with TRBD1. Germline V gene data show CDR1 as SGHTA and CDR2 as FQGNSA. J gave up 1 base and V 5 bases, and 10 bases lay outside the gene matches. This CDR3 has 17 amino acids. The CDR3 loop reads CASSGTGTALNTGELFF. In DNA form, the CDR3 reads TGTGCCAGCAGCGGAACCGGGACAGCCCTGAACACCGGGGAGCTGTTTTTT.

V is TRBV28 and J is TRBJ2-5; unclear D gene. V dropped 10 bases and J dropped 0 bases, with 9 bases sitting between them. CDR1 is MDHEN, CDR2 SYDVKM, per germline. CDR3 length: 12 amino acids. The CDR3, as DNA: TGTGCCATTTCGCGGTACCAAGAGACCCAGTACTTC. It is translated as CAISRYQETQYF.

This clone is a singleton in its sample. The J gene is TRBJ1-4, the V gene TRBV5-1, with D uncertain. V lost 3 bases to trimming and J lost 0 bases, with 6 bases between them. Germline V lookup: CDR1 SGHRS, CDR2 YFSETQ. The CDR3 loop spans 14 amino acids. The CDR3 loop is CASSSLATNEKLFF. CDR3 in DNA: TGCGCCAGCAGCTCCCTTGCAACTAATGAAAAACTGTTTTTT. Full variable domain (missing parts from reference TRBV5-1 and TRBJ1-4): KAGVTQTPRYLIKTRGQQVTLSCSPISGHRSVSWYQQTPGQGLQFLFEYFSETQRNKGNFPGRFSGRQFSNSRSEMNVSTLELGDSALYLCASSSLATNEKLFFGSGTQLSVL.

J is TRBJ2-7 and V is TRBV15; tentative D call: TRBD1 (5 bases). The germline V gene has CDR1 LNHNV and CDR2 YYDKDF (reference sequence). This CDR3 has 14 amino acids. Trimming removed 1 base from V and 3 bases from J, with 10 bases in between. CDR3 loop: CATSRGQGYYEQYF. In nucleotides, the CDR3 is TGTGCCACCAGCAGAGGCCAGGGCTACTACGAGCAGTACTTC.

The CDR3 sequence is CGQRKMISGRPTYNEQFF. CDR3 bases: TGTGGACAACGAAAAATGATTAGCGGGAGGCCAACTTACAATGAGCAGTTCTTC. The chain couples TRBV19 to TRBJ2-1; 10 positions agree with TRBD2. The CDR3 totals 18 residues. Germline-derived CDR1 and CDR2 are LNHDA and SQIVND (reference sequence).

This chain uses TRBV5-3 with TRBJ2-5; 10 positions agree with TRBD1. TRBV5-3 has ORF status, its function being uncertain. The trim removed 5 bases at V and 5 bases at J, leaving 9 bases unmatched. This CDR3 has 15 residues. CDR3: CARRAPGQGLETQYF. The CDR3 region has the DNA TGTGCCAGAAGGGCTCCGGGACAGGGGTTGGAGACCCAGTACTTC.

The chain joins TRBV7-9 to TRBJ2-5, with D perhaps matching TRBD1 (6 bases). V was shortened by 8 bases and J by 0 bases, with 10 bases between the two germline ends. Germline-derived CDR1 and CDR2 are SEHNR and FQNEAQ (reference sequence). The CDR3 runs 13 residues. The CDR3, as DNA: TGTGCCAGCCAGGGGCAGAACCAAGAGACCCAGTACTTC. Protein: CASQGQNQETQYF.

J is TRBJ2-5 and V is TRBV5-1; 7 bases match TRBD1. CDR1 and CDR2 from the germline V gene are SGHRS and YFSETQ. Losses at the gene ends were 2 bases for V and 5 bases for J; bases not matched to a gene: 3. The CDR3 contains 13 residues. The CDR3 loop is CASSFTGEETQYF. DNA for the CDR3: TGCGCCAGCAGCTTCACAGGGGAGGAGACCCAGTACTTC.

This chain connects TRBV4-1 to TRBJ2-3; 8 bases are shared with TRBD1. CDR3 size: 14 residues. V lost 4 bases, J lost 6 bases, and 6 bases stayed unmatched. Germline assignment: CDR1 MGHRA and CDR2 YSYEKL. The chain's CDR3 is CASSRSDRDDTQYF. For the CDR3, the DNA is TGCGCCAGCAGCCGGTCGGACAGGGATGATACGCAGTATTTT.

This rearrangement joins TRBV13 to TRBJ2-1; D is uncertain. V was cut by 5 bases and J by 5 bases, with 13 bases left in between. The CDR3 is 14 amino acids. The germline CDR1 and CDR2 sequences are PRHDT and FYEKMQ (reference sequence). The CDR3: CASSDRLGDNEQFF. The CDR3 DNA sequence: TGTGCCAGCAGCGACCGTCTAGGCGACAATGAGCAGTTCTTC.

This rearrangement joins TRBV11-2 to TRBJ1-6; D call uncertain. Germline CDR1 is SGHAT and CDR2 is FQNNGV. Trimming took off 3 bases at V and 7 bases at J, with 4 bases between the two ends. The CDR3 covers 12 residues. CDR3 DNA sequence: TGTGCCAGCAGCTTCGGGAATTCACCCCTCCACTTT. It translates to CASSFGNSPLHF. The full variable domain, completed using reference TRBV11-2 and TRBJ1-6, is EAGVAQSPRYKIIEKRQSVAFWCNPISGHATLYWYQQILGQGPKLLIQFQNNGVVDDSQLPKDRFSAERLKGVDSTLKIQPAKLEDSAVYLCASSFGNSPLHFGNGTRLTVT.

This clone was seen only once. This rearrangement joins TRBV5-1 to TRBJ2-3, with D perhaps matching TRBD1 (5 bases). The CDR3 loop spans 17 amino acids. CDR1 SGHRS and CDR2 YFSETQ come from the germline V gene. Trimming removed 6 bases from V and 0 bases from J, with 20 bases in between. The CDR3 loop reads CASTRTHSGYSTDTQYF. The CDR3 DNA reads TGCGCCAGCACCCGGACCCACTCAGGGTATAGCACAGATACGCAGTATTTT.

The chain carries TRBV11-3 and TRBJ1-3; D is unresolved. CDR3 length: 13 amino acids. Trimming took 6 bases from V and 4 from J, leaving 10 bases between them. Germline V lookup: CDR1 SGHNT, CDR2 YENEEA. CDR3 sequence (DNA): TGTGCCAGCAGACGCCTCGAGGGAAACACCATATATTTT. Residues: CASRRLEGNTIYF. The whole variable domain, filled in from reference TRBV11-3 and TRBJ1-3, reads EAGVVQSPRYKIIEKKQPVAFWCNPISGHNTLYWYLQNLGQGPELLIRYENEEAVDDSQLPKDRFSAERLKGVDSTLKIQPAELGDSAVYLCASRRLEGNTIYFGEGSWLTVV.